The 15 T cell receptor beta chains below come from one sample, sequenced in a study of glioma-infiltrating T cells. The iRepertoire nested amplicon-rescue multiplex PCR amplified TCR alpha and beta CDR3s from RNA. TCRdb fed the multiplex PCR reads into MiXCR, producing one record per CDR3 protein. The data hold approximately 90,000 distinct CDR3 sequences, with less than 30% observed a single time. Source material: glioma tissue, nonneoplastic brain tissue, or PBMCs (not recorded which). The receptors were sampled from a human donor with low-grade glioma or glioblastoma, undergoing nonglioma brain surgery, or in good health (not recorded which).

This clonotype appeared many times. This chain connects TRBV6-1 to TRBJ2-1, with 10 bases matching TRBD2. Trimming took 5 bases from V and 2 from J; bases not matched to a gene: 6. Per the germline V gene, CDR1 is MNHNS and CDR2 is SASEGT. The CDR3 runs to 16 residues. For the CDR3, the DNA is TGTGCCAGCAGTCGGACTAGCGGTATCCCCTACAATGAGCAGTTCTTC. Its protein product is CASSRTSGIPYNEQFF.

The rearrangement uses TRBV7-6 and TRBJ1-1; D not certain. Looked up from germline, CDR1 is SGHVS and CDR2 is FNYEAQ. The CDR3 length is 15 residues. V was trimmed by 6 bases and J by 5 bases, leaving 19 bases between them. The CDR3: CASSSQYQALTEAFF. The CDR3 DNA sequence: TGTGCCAGCAGTTCCCAATATCAAGCTCTAACTGAAGCTTTCTTT.

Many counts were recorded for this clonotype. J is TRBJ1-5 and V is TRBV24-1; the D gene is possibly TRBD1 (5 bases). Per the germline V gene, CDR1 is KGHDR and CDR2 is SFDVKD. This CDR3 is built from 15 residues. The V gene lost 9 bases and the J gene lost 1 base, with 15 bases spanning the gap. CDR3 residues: CATRGGEGSNQPQHF. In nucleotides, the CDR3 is TGTGCCACCCGTGGAGGAGAGGGGAGCAATCAGCCCCAGCATTTT.

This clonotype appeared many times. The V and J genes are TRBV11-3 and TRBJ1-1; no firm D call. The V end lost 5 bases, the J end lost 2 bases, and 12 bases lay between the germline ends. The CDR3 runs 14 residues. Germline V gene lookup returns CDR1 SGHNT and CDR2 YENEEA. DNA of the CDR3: TGTGCCAGCAGCGCTCGTGGGCGAAACACTGAAGCTTTCTTT. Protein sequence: CASSARGRNTEAFF.

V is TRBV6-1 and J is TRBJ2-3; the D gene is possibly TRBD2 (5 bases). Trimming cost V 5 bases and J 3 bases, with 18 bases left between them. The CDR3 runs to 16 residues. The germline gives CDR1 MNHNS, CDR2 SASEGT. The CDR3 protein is CASSFPGMRRTDTQYF. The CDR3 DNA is TGTGCCAGCAGTTTCCCGGGAATGAGGAGGACAGATACGCAGTATTTT.

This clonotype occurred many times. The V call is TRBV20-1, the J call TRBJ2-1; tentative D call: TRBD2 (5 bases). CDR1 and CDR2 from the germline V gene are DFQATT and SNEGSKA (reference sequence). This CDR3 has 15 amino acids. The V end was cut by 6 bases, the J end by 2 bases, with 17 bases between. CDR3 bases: TGCAGTGCCCCACCTATGGGAGTCACCTACAATGAGCAGTTCTTC. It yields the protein CSAPPMGVTYNEQFF.

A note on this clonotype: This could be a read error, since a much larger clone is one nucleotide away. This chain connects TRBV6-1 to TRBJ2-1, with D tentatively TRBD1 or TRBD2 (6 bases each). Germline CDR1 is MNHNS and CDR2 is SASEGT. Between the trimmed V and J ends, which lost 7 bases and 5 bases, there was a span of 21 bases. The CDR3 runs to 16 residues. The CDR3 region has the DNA TGTGCCAGCATCGGGCCTATGGGGGGCAGAAACAATGAGCAGTTCTTC. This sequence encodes CASIGPMGGRNNEQFF.

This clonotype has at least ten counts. The DNA for the CDR3 is TGCAGTGCCGAATTAGGGTCCTCCTACGAGCAGTACTTC. Its protein is CSAELGSSYEQYF. The rearrangement uses TRBV20-1 and TRBJ2-7, with unresolved D. Germline CDR1 DFQATT, CDR2 SNEGSKA (reference sequence). The V gene lost 6 bases and the J gene lost 0 bases, with 12 bases spanning the gap. CDR3 length: 13 amino acids.

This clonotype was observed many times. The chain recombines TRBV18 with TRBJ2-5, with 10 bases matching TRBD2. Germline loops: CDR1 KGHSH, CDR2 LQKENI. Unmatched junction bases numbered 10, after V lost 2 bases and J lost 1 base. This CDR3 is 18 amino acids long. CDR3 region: CASSPGASGRRPQETQYF. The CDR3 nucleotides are TGTGCCAGCTCACCAGGGGCTAGCGGGAGAAGACCCCAAGAGACCCAGTACTTC.

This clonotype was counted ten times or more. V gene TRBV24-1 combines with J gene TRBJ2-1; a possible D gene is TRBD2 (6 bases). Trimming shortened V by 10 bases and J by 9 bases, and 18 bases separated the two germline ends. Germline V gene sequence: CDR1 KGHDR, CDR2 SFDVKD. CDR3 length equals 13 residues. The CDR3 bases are TGTGCCACGTCGAGCGGGCTTTTTGGTGAGCAGTTCTTC. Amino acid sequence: CATSSGLFGEQFF.

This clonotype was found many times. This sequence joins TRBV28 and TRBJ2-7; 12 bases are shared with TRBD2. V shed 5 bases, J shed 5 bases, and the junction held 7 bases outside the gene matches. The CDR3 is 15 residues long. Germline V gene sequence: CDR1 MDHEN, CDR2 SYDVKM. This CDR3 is CASSPLAGGPHEQYF. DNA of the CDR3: TGTGCCAGCAGTCCCCTAGCGGGAGGGCCCCACGAGCAGTACTTC.

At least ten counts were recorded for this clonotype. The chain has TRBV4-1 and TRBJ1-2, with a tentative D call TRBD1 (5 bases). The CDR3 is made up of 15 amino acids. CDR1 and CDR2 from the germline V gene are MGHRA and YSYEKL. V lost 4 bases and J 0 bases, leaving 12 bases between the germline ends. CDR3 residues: CASSPSGTANYGYTF. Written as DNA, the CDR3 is TGCGCCAGCAGCCCTTCGGGGACCGCTAACTATGGCTACACCTTC.

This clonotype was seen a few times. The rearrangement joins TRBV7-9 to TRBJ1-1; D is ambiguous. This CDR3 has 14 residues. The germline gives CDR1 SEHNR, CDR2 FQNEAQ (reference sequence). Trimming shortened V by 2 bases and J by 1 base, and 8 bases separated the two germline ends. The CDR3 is CASSLIGSNTEAFF. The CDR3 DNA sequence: TGTGCCAGCAGCTTAATTGGATCGAACACTGAAGCTTTCTTT.

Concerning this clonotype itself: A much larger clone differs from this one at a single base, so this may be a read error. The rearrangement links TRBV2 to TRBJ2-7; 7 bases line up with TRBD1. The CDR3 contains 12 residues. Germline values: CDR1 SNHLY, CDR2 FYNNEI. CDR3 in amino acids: CSSSRDSYEQYF. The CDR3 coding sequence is TGTTCCAGCAGCCGGGACAGCTACGAGCAGTACTTC.

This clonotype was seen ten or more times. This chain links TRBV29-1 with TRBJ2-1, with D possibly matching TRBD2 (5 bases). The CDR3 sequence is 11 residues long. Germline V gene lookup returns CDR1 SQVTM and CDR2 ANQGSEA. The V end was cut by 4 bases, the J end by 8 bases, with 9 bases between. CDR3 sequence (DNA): TGCAGCGTTGGAGGGTTCGATGAGCAGTTCTTC. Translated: CSVGGFDEQFF.